These 30 T cell receptor beta chains share one sample of origin, sequenced in a study of Ad26.COV2.S vaccination and SARS-CoV-2 variants. Treatment denoted: around 19 received Ad26.COV2.S at low or high dose, single or two shots; about 5 received placebo; per-sample allocation not given. Collection of the samples took place on day 63 after the first injection of vaccine or placebo. The data were produced by immunoSEQ multiplex PCR, yet TCRdb's version contains in-frame clones alone and is incomplete. The sample lists roughly 420,000 clones; approximately 90% were seen once. The sequenced sample was peripheral blood, obtained in a trial of Ad26.COV2.S vaccine versus placebo. The receptors originated from a person between 18 and 59 years old who received the Ad26.COV2.S COVID-19 vaccine or a placebo.

This sequence joins TRBV6-5 and TRBJ2-5; D possibly matches TRBD1 or TRBD2 (5 bases each). With 1 base removed from V and 5 bases from J, the gap between germline ends came to 17 bases. Germline lookup yields CDR1 MNHEY and CDR2 SVGAGI. The CDR3 sequence is 16 residues long. The CDR3, as DNA: TGTGCCAGCAGTTACTATGACGGGGCCAAGCAGGAGACCCAGTACTTC. Protein product: CASSYYDGAKQETQYF.

The chain carries TRBV2 and TRBJ1-4; a weak D match, TRBD1 (5 bases). Germline V gives CDR1 SNHLY, CDR2 FYNNEI. The V gene lost 5 bases and the J gene lost 2 bases, with 9 bases spanning the gap. The CDR3 consists of 14 residues. In DNA, the CDR3 is TGTGCCAGCAGTCCAGGGATCACTAATGAAAAACTGTTTTTT. Its translation is CASSPGITNEKLFF.

This chain joins TRBV3-1 (or the pseudogene TRBV3-2) and TRBJ2-2; 11 bases are shared with TRBD2. Germline V gene sequence: CDR1 LGHDT, CDR2 YNNKEL (reference sequence). This CDR3 region has 15 residues. With 5 bases clipped from V and 7 bases from J, the junction kept 6 bases outside the gene matches. CDR3 sequence reads: CASSALAGGRGELFF. CDR3 DNA: TGTGCCAGCAGCGCCCTAGCGGGGGGCCGCGGGGAGCTGTTTTTT.

This rearrangement joins TRBV11-2 to TRBJ1-2; D ambiguous. There are 15 residues in the CDR3. The germline V and J ends were trimmed by 1 base and 0 bases, with 9 bases remaining between them. Germline-derived CDR1 and CDR2 are SGHAT and FQNNGV. CDR3 DNA sequence: TGTGCCAGCAGCTTAGGTGGTCTTACTAACTATGGCTACACCTTC. Translating gives CASSLGGLTNYGYTF.

The chain couples TRBV19 to TRBJ1-5; the match to TRBD1 covers 7 bases. The CDR3 length is 14 residues. The germline V gene encodes CDR1 LNHDA and CDR2 SQIVND (reference sequence). V trimming: 3 bases; J trimming: 3 bases; junction bases outside the gene matches: 2. The CDR3 loop reads CASSIDRDNQPQHF. CDR3 in DNA: TGTGCCAGTAGTATCGACAGGGACAATCAGCCCCAGCATTTT.

The chain is built from TRBV15 and TRBJ1-1; no clear D gene. V was clipped by 8 bases and J by 2 bases, with 12 bases between them. The germline V gene encodes CDR1 LNHNV and CDR2 YYDKDF (reference sequence). This CDR3 is built from 13 residues. The CDR3 spells CATRLGVNTEAFF. In DNA, the CDR3 is TGTGCCACCCGATTGGGAGTTAACACTGAAGCTTTCTTT.

The chain employs TRBV3-1 (or the pseudogene TRBV3-2) and TRBJ1-1; 8 positions agree with TRBD1. CDR3 size: 14 residues. Losses at the gene ends were 4 bases for V and 4 bases for J; bases not matched to a gene: 5. Germline assignment: CDR1 LGHDT and CDR2 YNNKEL (reference sequence). The CDR3 DNA reads TGTGCCAGCAGCCGCACAGGGGGTTCCACTGAAGCTTTCTTT. It codes for CASSRTGGSTEAFF.

The chain combines TRBV19 with TRBJ2-1; 10 bases agree with TRBD2. The CDR3 sequence is 16 residues long. CDR1 is LNHDA, CDR2 SQIVND, per germline (reference sequence). J was trimmed by 12 bases and V by 1 base; bases with no gene match: 12. CDR3 bases: TGTGCCAGTAGTATAGTCTTCCGAGCGGGGGGGCGCGGGCAGTTCTTC. As protein: CASSIVFRAGGRGQFF.

A few counts support this clone. This rearrangement joins TRBV6-6 to TRBJ1-5, with D maybe TRBD1 (6 bases). The CDR3 is 15 amino acids. CDR1 MNHNY and CDR2 SVGAGI come from the germline V gene (reference sequence). The V end lost 8 bases, the J end lost 0 bases, and 14 bases lay between the germline ends. The CDR3 here is CASGSAGDSNQPQHF. CDR3 nucleotide sequence: TGTGCCAGCGGAAGCGCAGGGGATAGCAATCAGCCCCAGCATTTT.

The CDR3, as DNA: TGCGCCAGCAGCCCCGTTACCAGGGGGCGCCGCCACAACACTGAAGCTTTCTTT. The encoded protein is CASSPVTRGRRHNTEAFF. The genes are TRBV4-1 and TRBJ1-1, with 8 positions matching TRBD1. Losses at the gene ends were 4 bases for V and 2 bases for J; bases not matched to a gene: 15. The germline V gene has CDR1 MGHRA and CDR2 YSYEKL. The CDR3 is made up of 18 amino acids.

V gene TRBV19 combines with J gene TRBJ1-5; tentatively, D is TRBD1 (6 bases). The V and J ends lost 5 bases and 0 bases respectively, with 17 bases between them. The CDR3 is 17 amino acids. The germline gives CDR1 LNHDA, CDR2 SQIVND (reference sequence). CDR3 in amino acids: CASSHSLGGLSNQPQHF. CDR3 in DNA: TGTGCCAGTAGTCATTCCCTCGGGGGGCTTAGCAATCAGCCCCAGCATTTT.

The rearrangement uses TRBV18 and TRBJ1-2; D gene unclear. Germline assignment: CDR1 KGHSH and CDR2 LQKENI. CDR3 length equals 13 residues. V lost 3 bases and J lost 6, with 11 bases in between. The CDR3 here is CASSPGSRDGYTF. CDR3 coding DNA: TGTGCCAGCTCACCGGGGTCCCGGGATGGCTACACCTTC.

The V and J genes are TRBV6-6 and TRBJ2-5; 12 nucleotides line up with TRBD2. This CDR3 spans 16 amino acids. The germline V gene has CDR1 MNHNY and CDR2 SVGAGI (reference sequence). V gave up 7 bases and J gave up 5 bases; unmatched junction bases: 11. The CDR3: CASTLAPGLAGETQYF. The CDR3 bases are TGTGCCAGCACCCTAGCGCCTGGACTAGCGGGGGAGACCCAGTACTTC.

The chain couples TRBV10-1 to TRBJ2-2; possibly TRBD2 for D (6 bases). Germline CDR1 WNHNN, CDR2 SYGVQD (reference sequence). The CDR3 runs to 13 residues. Trimming pared 7 bases from V and 6 bases from J, leaving 12 bases between. The CDR3 sequence: CASTPTRSGELFF. CDR3 nucleotides: TGCGCCAGCACCCCGACTAGATCCGGGGAGCTGTTTTTT.

The V gene is TRBV25-1, the J gene TRBJ2-1, with D perhaps TRBD2 (6 bases). The V end was cut by 6 bases, the J end by 5 bases, with 8 bases between. Germline CDR1 and CDR2: MGHDK and SYGVNS. The CDR3 sequence is 12 residues long. The CDR3 DNA reads as TGTGCCAGCAGAGGACTACACAATGAGCAGTTCTTC. Amino acid sequence: CASRGLHNEQFF.

For the CDR3, the DNA is TGTGCCAGCTCACTTGCTGGGAGCAGTTATAGCGGGACAGATACGCAGTATTTT. Protein product: CASSLAGSSYSGTDTQYF. V is TRBV18 and J is TRBJ2-3, with 7 nucleotides matching TRBD2. The CDR3 has 18 residues. Losses at the gene ends were 4 bases for V and 3 bases for J; bases not matched to a gene: 16. Germline CDR1 reads KGHSH; CDR2 reads LQKENI.

The J gene is TRBJ1-1, the V gene TRBV15, with unresolved D. The CDR3 loop spans 16 amino acids. Germline CDR1 reads LNHNV; CDR2 reads YYDKDF (reference sequence). V was trimmed by 3 bases and J by 0 bases, leaving 14 bases between them. CDR3 bases: TGTGCCACCAGCAGCGCTCTGGCAGTCATGAACACTGAAGCTTTCTTT. It translates to CATSSALAVMNTEAFF.

The chain carries TRBV7-9 and TRBJ1-1; D may be TRBD1 (5 bases). The CDR3 spans 13 residues. Germline V CDR1 and CDR2: SEHNR, FQNEAQ (reference sequence). V lost 5 bases and J lost 7, with 14 bases in between. The CDR3 DNA is TGTGCCAGCAGCCCAGGGCGGCGGCTTGAAGCTTTCTTT. It encodes CASSPGRRLEAFF.

The DNA of the CDR3 is TGTGCCAGCAGTTACTCGAAGGCGGACGATTCACCCCTCCACTTT. Its protein product is CASSYSKADDSPLHF. The chain combines TRBV6-5 with TRBJ1-6, with D hard to call. The CDR3 has 15 residues. The ends were cut back, 0 bases at V and 8 bases at J, with 11 bases in the middle. CDR1 MNHEY and CDR2 SVGAGI come from the germline V gene.

The chain joins TRBV4-3 to TRBJ1-4; 7 nucleotides line up with TRBD1. CDR3 length: 15 residues. V gave up 1 base and J gave up 7 bases; unmatched junction bases: 6. From germline, CDR1 is LGHNA and CDR2 YSLEER. CDR3 nucleotides: TGCGCCAGCAGCCAAGGTAGACAGGGTGGTGAAAAACTGTTTTTT. The encoded protein is CASSQGRQGGEKLFF.

This chain links TRBV21-1 with TRBJ2-1; whether TRBD1, the table's D call, matches the DNA was not checked. TRBV21-1 represents a pseudogene. The CDR3 is 15 amino acids. The CDR3 DNA reads TGTGCCAGCAGCGGGTGTGACAGAAGCAACAATGAGCAGTTCTTC. Amino acid sequence: CASSGCDRSNNEQFF.

The chain recombines TRBV14 with TRBJ2-7; either TRBD1 or TRBD2 may fit D (5 bases each). The V end was cut by 4 bases, the J end by 2 bases, with 15 bases between. Germline CDR1 SGHDN, CDR2 FVKESK. The CDR3 loop spans 15 amino acids. CDR3 sequence (DNA): TGTGCCAGCAGCCCTAGATACGGGGCAGCCTACGAGCAGTACTTC. This translates into CASSPRYGAAYEQYF.

V gene TRBV7-9 combines with J gene TRBJ2-2; D remains ambiguous. Between the trimmed V and J ends, which lost 2 bases and 4 bases, there was a span of 20 bases. The CDR3 is 18 residues long. The germline gives CDR1 SEHNR, CDR2 FQNEAQ (reference sequence). This chain's CDR3 is CASSLFNRLTPPTGELFF. CDR3 nucleotide sequence: TGTGCCAGCAGCTTATTCAACCGCCTCACCCCCCCCACCGGGGAGCTGTTTTTT.

This chain connects TRBV10-3 to TRBJ1-5; TRBD1 is a possible D gene (5 bases). Trimming shortened V by 0 bases and J by 5 bases, and 8 bases separated the two germline ends. Germline CDR1 ENHRY, CDR2 SYGVKD. This CDR3 is 14 amino acids long. The CDR3 region is CAISESRADQPQHF. In DNA form, the CDR3 reads TGTGCCATCAGTGAGTCCAGGGCGGATCAGCCCCAGCATTTT.

The rearrangement links TRBV5-1 to TRBJ1-5; D is undetermined. Trimming took off 0 bases at V and 9 bases at J, with 13 bases between the two ends. The CDR3 length is 14 residues. Germline V lookup: CDR1 SGHRS, CDR2 YFSETQ. In DNA, the CDR3 is TGCGCCAGCAGCTTGGAGCTCGGCTTACCGCCCCAGCATTTT. It encodes CASSLELGLPPQHF.

The chain links TRBV3-1 (or the pseudogene TRBV3-2) to TRBJ2-5; the D gene is possibly TRBD1 (5 bases). Germline assignment: CDR1 LGHDT and CDR2 YNNKEL (reference sequence). The CDR3 runs 16 residues. V was pared by 1 base and J by 2 bases, with 14 bases between. CDR3 nucleotide sequence: TGTGCCAGCAGCCAAGGGGTCTGGCAGGGACAAGAGACCCAGTACTTC. Protein product: CASSQGVWQGQETQYF.

The table lists this clone with a count of one. This rearrangement joins TRBV5-4 to TRBJ1-5; D is possibly TRBD1 (5 bases). The V end was cut by 3 bases, the J end by 7 bases, with 11 bases between. CDR3 length: 13 amino acids. Germline CDR1 is SGHNT and CDR2 is YYREEE (reference sequence). CDR3 sequence reads: CASSSGPSQPQHF. The CDR3 nucleotides read TGTGCCAGCAGCTCGGGACCTTCCCAGCCCCAGCATTTT.

The chain recombines TRBV28 with TRBJ1-1; the D is unclear. CDR3 length: 10 amino acids. V lost 6 bases, J lost 9 bases, and 8 bases lay in between. Germline loops: CDR1 MDHEN, CDR2 SYDVKM. The CDR3 loop is CASSSRKAFF. DNA of the CDR3: TGTGCCAGCAGCTCCCGAAAAGCTTTCTTT.

The chain joins TRBV4-3 to TRBJ2-1; weak D call: TRBD2 (6 bases). CDR3 length: 14 amino acids. Trimming took off 0 bases at V and 9 bases at J, with 12 bases between the two ends. Germline CDR1 is LGHNA and CDR2 is YSLEER. CDR3: CASSQERGGSEQFF. CDR3 nucleotides: TGCGCCAGCAGCCAAGAGCGTGGAGGGAGTGAGCAGTTCTTC.

V usage is TRBV5-1 and J usage is TRBJ1-6, with 8 bases aligning to TRBD1. J gave up 10 bases and V 2 bases, and 8 bases lay outside the gene matches. Germline CDR1 and CDR2: SGHRS and YFSETQ. The CDR3 runs 15 residues. The CDR3 DNA sequence: TGCGCCAGCAGCTTCGGACAGGGCGTCAGGTCACCCCTCCACTTT. Amino acid sequence: CASSFGQGVRSPLHF.